Detailed here is one T cell receptor beta chain. The sample belongs to a study of blood T cell repertoires in COVID-19. Methods used by the authors: Using reference gene primer amplification, nucleated cell counts were estimated. Sequencing used immunoSEQ multiplex PCR; TCRdb keeps in-frame clones, though not all of them. That table furnishes V, J and clone size, whereas the DNA furnished D and trimming. The table has around 330,000 clones, around 85% seen once. There are 15 residues in the CDR3. Germline trimming cut 6 bases from V and 4 bases from J; bases unmatched to any gene: 4. Per germline, CDR1 SGDLS and CDR2 YYNGEE. In the 2 weeks before study entry, exposed participants met a COVID-19 case, which was PCR-confirmed or clinician-diagnosed.

Source material: PBMCs or T cells enriched from blood (not recorded which). This receptor was taken from a woman in her thirties who had been exposed to COVID-19. The chain employs TRBV9 and TRBJ2-2, with TRBD1 matching 12 bases. The CDR3 region has the DNA TGTGCCAGCAAGCCGGGACAGGGGGCCACCGGGGAGCTGTTTTTT. Amino acid sequence: CASKPGQGATGELFF.